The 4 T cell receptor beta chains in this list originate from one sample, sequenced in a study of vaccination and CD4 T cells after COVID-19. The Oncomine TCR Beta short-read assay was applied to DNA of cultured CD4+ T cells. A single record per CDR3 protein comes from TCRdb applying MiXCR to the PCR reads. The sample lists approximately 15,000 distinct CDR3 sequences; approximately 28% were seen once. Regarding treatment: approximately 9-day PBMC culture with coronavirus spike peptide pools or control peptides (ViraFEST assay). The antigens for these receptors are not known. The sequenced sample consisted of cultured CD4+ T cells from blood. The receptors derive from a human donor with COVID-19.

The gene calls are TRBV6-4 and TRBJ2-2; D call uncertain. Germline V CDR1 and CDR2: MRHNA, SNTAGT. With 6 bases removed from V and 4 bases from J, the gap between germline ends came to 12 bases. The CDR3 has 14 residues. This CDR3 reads CASSPSPGTGELFF. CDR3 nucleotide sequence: TGTGCCAGCAGCCCCAGTCCGGGCACCGGGGAGCTGTTTTTT.

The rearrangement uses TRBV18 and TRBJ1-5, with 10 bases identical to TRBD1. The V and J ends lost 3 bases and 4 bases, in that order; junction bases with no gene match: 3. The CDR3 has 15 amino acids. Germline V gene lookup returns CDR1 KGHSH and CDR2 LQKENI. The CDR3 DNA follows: TGTGCCAGCTCACCGGGACAGGGGAGTAATCAGCCCCAGCATTTT. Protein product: CASSPGQGSNQPQHF.

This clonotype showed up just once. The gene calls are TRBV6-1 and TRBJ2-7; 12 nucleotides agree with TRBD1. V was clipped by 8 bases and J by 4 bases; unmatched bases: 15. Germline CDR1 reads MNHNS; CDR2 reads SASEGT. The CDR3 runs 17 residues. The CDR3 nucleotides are TGTGCCAGCGGACCTGCCGGGACAGGGGGCGTTCGGTACGAGCAGTACTTC. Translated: CASGPAGTGGVRYEQYF.

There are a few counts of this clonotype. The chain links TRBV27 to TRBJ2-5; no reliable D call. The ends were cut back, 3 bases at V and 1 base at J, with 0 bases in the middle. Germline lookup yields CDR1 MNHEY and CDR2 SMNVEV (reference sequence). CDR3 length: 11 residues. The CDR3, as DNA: TGTGCCAGCAGTTTCCAAGAGACCCAGTACTTC. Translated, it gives CASSFQETQYF.